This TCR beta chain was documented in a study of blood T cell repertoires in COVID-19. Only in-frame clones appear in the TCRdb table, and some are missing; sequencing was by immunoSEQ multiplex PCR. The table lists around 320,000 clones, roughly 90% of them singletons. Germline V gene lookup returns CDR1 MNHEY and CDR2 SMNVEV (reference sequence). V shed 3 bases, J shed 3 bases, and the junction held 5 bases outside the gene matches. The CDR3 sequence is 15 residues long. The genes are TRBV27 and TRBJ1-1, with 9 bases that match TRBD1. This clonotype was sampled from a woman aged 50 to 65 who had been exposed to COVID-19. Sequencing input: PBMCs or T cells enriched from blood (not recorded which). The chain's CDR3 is CASSFGGTGYTEAFF. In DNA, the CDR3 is TGTGCCAGCAGTTTTGGGGGGACAGGGTACACTGAAGCTTTCTTT.